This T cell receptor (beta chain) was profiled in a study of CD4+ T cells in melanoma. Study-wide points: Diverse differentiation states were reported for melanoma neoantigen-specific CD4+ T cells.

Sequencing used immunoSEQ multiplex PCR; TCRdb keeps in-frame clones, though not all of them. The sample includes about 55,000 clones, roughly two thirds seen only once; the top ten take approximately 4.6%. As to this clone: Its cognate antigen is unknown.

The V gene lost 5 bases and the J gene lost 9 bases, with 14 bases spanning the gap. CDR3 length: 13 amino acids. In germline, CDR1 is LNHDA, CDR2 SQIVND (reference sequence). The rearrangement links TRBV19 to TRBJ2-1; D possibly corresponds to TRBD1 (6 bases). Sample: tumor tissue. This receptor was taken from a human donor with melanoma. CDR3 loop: CASSPRTEGEQFF. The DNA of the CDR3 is TGTGCCAGTAGTCCCCGGACAGAGGGTGAGCAGTTCTTC.